This entry describes one TCR beta chain. The assay was immunoSEQ multiplex PCR, and TCRdb's table has in-frame clones only and misses some. The sample carries 150,000 to 200,000 clones, 92% recorded once. This sample stems from a study of blood T cell repertoires in COVID-19. Looking at the study overall: T cells, B-cell-depleted T cells, or PBMCs supplied cDNA or gDNA.

This CDR3 comprises 16 residues. V gave up 6 bases and J gave up 0 bases; unmatched junction bases: 7. In germline, CDR1 is SEHNR, CDR2 FQNEAQ (reference sequence). This TCR was recovered from a man aged 30 to 45 with COVID-19, enrolled during active disease. The chain uses TRBV7-9 and TRBJ2-2, with 7 bases matching TRBD1. Sample: peripheral blood. The CDR3 here is CASSYSGTANTGELFF. CDR3 nucleotide sequence: TGTGCCAGCAGTTACTCCGGGACAGCGAACACCGGGGAGCTGTTTTTT.